The 17 T cell receptor beta chains reported below all come from one sample, sequenced in a study of blood T cells in healthy people across ages. Primed by a sample-barcoded 5' primer and a J-beta primer mix, a second PCR proceeded for about 6 to 12 cycles. TCRdb used MiXCR to reprocess the 5' RACE reads, holding one entry per CDR3 protein. Here the sample spans fewer than 1.5 million distinct CDR3 sequences, roughly 40% being singletons. What was sequenced was blood. These receptors were taken from a woman aged 18 to 35 in good health.

This chain connects TRBV20-1 to TRBJ2-7, with TRBD2 identical over 11 bases. V was pared by 2 bases and J by 7 bases, with 10 bases of the junction left unmatched. This CDR3 has 15 residues. The V gene's germline CDR1 is DFQATT and CDR2 SNEGSKA (reference sequence). The CDR3 here is CSARLSGRASNEQYF. CDR3 in DNA: TGCAGTGCTAGACTTAGCGGGAGGGCCTCCAATGAGCAGTACTTC.

The V gene is TRBV20-1, the J gene TRBJ1-2; 8 bases align to TRBD1. The CDR3 length is 12 residues. Trimming removed 5 bases from V and 7 bases from J; junction bases left unmatched: 6. The V gene's germline CDR1 is DFQATT and CDR2 SNEGSKA (reference sequence). The CDR3 spells CSAETTGVGYTF. DNA for the CDR3: TGCAGTGCTGAAACGACAGGGGTTGGCTACACCTTC.

In this sample, this clonotype turned up a few times. The rearrangement uses TRBV29-1 and TRBJ1-1, with D possibly matching TRBD1 (5 bases). Germline CDR1 reads SQVTM; CDR2 reads ANQGSEA. Between the trimmed V and J ends, which lost 7 bases and 1 base, there was a span of 16 bases. The CDR3 is 14 amino acids. CDR3 in amino acids: CSAGGFAGNTEAFF. The CDR3 DNA reads as TGCAGCGCCGGGGGGTTCGCGGGGAACACTGAAGCTTTCTTT.

This clonotype has only a few counts. The genes are TRBV12-3 or TRBV12-4 and TRBJ2-4; 8 bases are a match to TRBD2. The CDR3 is made up of 18 amino acids. Trimming cost V 4 bases and J 0 bases; bases outside gene matches: 11. The CDR3 region has the DNA TGTGCCAGCAGTTCGGGAGGGCGGGGGTTGGTAGCCAAAAACATTCAGTACTTC. Protein product: CASSSGGRGLVAKNIQYF.

The sample holds a few counts of this clonotype. CDR3 coding DNA: TGTGCCAGCAGCCCCCGGGACGGCTATGGCTACACCTTC. As protein: CASSPRDGYGYTF. The rearrangement uses TRBV7-3 and TRBJ1-2; the D gene is possibly TRBD1 (5 bases). The length of the CDR3 is 13 residues. V was cut by 5 bases and J by 4 bases, with 11 bases left in between. Germline V CDR1 and CDR2: SGHTA, FQGTGA.

The rearrangement links TRBV2 to TRBJ2-1; TRBD2 matches at 11 bases. The CDR3 runs to 15 residues. The germline CDR1 and CDR2 sequences are SNHLY and FYNNEI. V lost 8 bases to trimming and J lost 8 bases; unmatched junction nucleotides: 11. CDR3 bases: TGTGCCAGCCGCCCGGGTAGCGGGAGGGGTTATGAGCAGTTCTTC. Protein product: CASRPGSGRGYEQFF.

This clonotype appeared a few times. The V call is TRBV20-1, the J call TRBJ2-7; 9 bases agree with TRBD2. Germline trimming cut 3 bases from V and 4 bases from J; bases unmatched to any gene: 7. Germline values: CDR1 DFQATT, CDR2 SNEGSKA (reference sequence). The CDR3 consists of 14 residues. DNA for the CDR3: TGCAGTGCTAGGCCGACTAGCGGTACATACGAGCAGTACTTC. Its protein is CSARPTSGTYEQYF.

The V call is TRBV27, the J call TRBJ2-7; maybe TRBD1 (5 bases). The CDR3 consists of 13 residues. Trimming removed 7 bases at V and 0 bases at J, with 10 bases between. The germline CDR1 and CDR2 sequences are MNHEY and SMNVEV (reference sequence). This CDR3 reads CASIARDSYEQYF. CDR3 bases: TGTGCCAGCATAGCCAGGGACTCCTACGAGCAGTACTTC.

The chain links TRBV11-2 to TRBJ2-1, with 8 bases identical to TRBD1. V was clipped by 5 bases and J by 9 bases; unmatched bases: 12. The CDR3 sequence is 15 residues long. Germline lookup yields CDR1 SGHAT and CDR2 FQNNGV. CDR3 sequence reads: CASSPHGQGASEQFF. The CDR3 region has the DNA TGTGCCAGCAGCCCCCATGGGCAGGGGGCGAGTGAGCAGTTCTTC.

A remark on this clonotype: The junction and the germline gene differ at one end; a read error may be behind it. The chain has TRBV4-1 and TRBJ1-1; D is ambiguous. The CDR3 runs 14 residues. The germline gives CDR1 MGHRA, CDR2 YSYEKL. The CDR3 spells CASTQEGRGTEAFF. CDR3 DNA sequence: TGCGCCAGCACCCAAGAGGGTCGAGGTACTGAAGCTTTCTTT.

This clonotype was observed at least ten times. V and J are TRBV7-2 and TRBJ2-2, with D unclear. CDR3 size: 13 residues. V was shortened by 5 bases and J by 4 bases, with 8 bases between the two germline ends. The germline CDR1 and CDR2 sequences are SGHTA and FQGNSA. The CDR3 DNA reads as TGTGCCAGCAGCCACCCGGGCACCGGGGAGCTGTTTTTT. Encoded protein: CASSHPGTGELFF.

CDR3 in DNA: TGCAGTGCTCAGTATAATGAAAAACTGTTTTTT. This codes for CSAQYNEKLFF. The rearrangement joins TRBV20-1 to TRBJ1-4; D is uncertain. The V gene lost 5 bases and the J gene lost 4 bases, with 5 bases spanning the gap. Per the germline V gene, CDR1 is DFQATT and CDR2 is SNEGSKA (reference sequence). CDR3 length: 11 amino acids.

This clonotype showed up just a few times. The V gene is TRBV9, the J gene TRBJ2-7; D is perhaps TRBD2 (6 bases). Germline CDR1 is SGDLS and CDR2 is YYNGEE. Trimming left V 2 bases short and J 4 bases short, with 13 bases between. This CDR3 contains 14 residues. CDR3 nucleotide sequence: TGTGCCAGCAGCGTTGGAGGGGACGGGTACGAGCAGTACTTC. Translation: CASSVGGDGYEQYF.

This chain joins TRBV15 and TRBJ1-1, with D perhaps matching TRBD1 (6 bases). The CDR3 is 14 amino acids. Trimming cost V 4 bases and J 5 bases, with 14 bases left between them. Germline V gene lookup returns CDR1 LNHNV and CDR2 YYDKDF (reference sequence). This CDR3 is CATSNKGGRTEAFF. CDR3 DNA sequence: TGTGCCACCAGCAACAAAGGGGGGCGGACTGAAGCTTTCTTT.

This clonotype was observed a handful of times. V is TRBV9 and J is TRBJ2-3, with a tentative D call TRBD2 (6 bases). The CDR3 runs to 14 residues. CDR1 SGDLS and CDR2 YYNGEE come from the germline V gene. V lost 3 bases and J lost 2, with 10 bases in between. The CDR3 is CASSDGGFTDTQYF. DNA for the CDR3: TGTGCCAGCAGCGATGGGGGGTTCACAGATACGCAGTATTTT.

The chain links TRBV6-5 to TRBJ1-2; no definite D call. CDR1 and CDR2 from the germline V gene are MNHEY and SVGAGI. The CDR3 is 12 residues long. Trimming pared 6 bases from V and 0 bases from J, leaving 5 bases between. DNA for the CDR3: TGTGCCAGCAGACACGCTAACTATGGCTACACCTTC. This encodes CASRHANYGYTF.

The chain employs TRBV6-2 or TRBV6-3 and TRBJ2-7; TRBD2 aligns across 7 bases. V shed 10 bases, J shed 6 bases, and the junction held 9 bases outside the gene matches. CDR1 and CDR2 from the germline V gene are MNHEY and SVGEGT. CDR3 length equals 12 residues. CDR3 region: CATKRASGEQYF. The CDR3 bases are TGTGCCACCAAGCGGGCTAGCGGCGAGCAGTACTTC.